Below, one T cell receptor (beta chain) is given with its context. Its antigen is unidentified. The data originate from a study of shared clonotypes between healthy human individuals. Broader study findings: Clonotype sharing among donors was expected to depend on sequencing depth.

Negatively enriched CD4+ T cells were divided by CD45RA into naive and memory. In the study's own analysis: Filtering differed because ImmunoSEQ produced junction-only sequences that carried no quality scores. The data were produced by immunoSEQ multiplex PCR, yet TCRdb's version contains in-frame clones alone and is incomplete. That table is the source of V, J and clone size, and D and trimming were worked out from the DNA. The sample lists approximately 2.4 million clones, 90% to 97% occurring once. Trimming removed 6 bases at V and 2 bases at J, with 16 bases between. The germline CDR1 and CDR2 sequences are SGHRS and YFSETQ. This CDR3 region has 15 residues.

The source material was naive CD4+ T cells sorted from blood. The subset is: CD45RA+ positively selected. The chain links TRBV5-1 to TRBJ2-3; possible D gene TRBD2, 5 bases. The sequence came from a man between 18 and 29 years old in good health. CDR3 amino acids: CASTKAAPLTDTQYF. The CDR3 DNA sequence: TGCGCCAGCACAAAAGCGGCTCCTCTCACAGATACGCAGTATTTT.